These 23 T cell receptor beta chains share one sample of origin, sequenced in a study of Graves' ophthalmopathy and Graves' hyperthyroidism. Researchers took RNA transcripts and amplified TCR beta CDR3 regions from them. A first-round RT-PCR used HTBI primers, followed by a second-round multiplex PCR. TCRdb reprocessed the multiplex PCR reads via MiXCR and lists one record per CDR3 protein. Among about 620,000 distinct CDR3 sequences listed, 20% to 25% were seen once. Sequencing was carried out using peripheral blood. These receptors came from a woman between 18 and 30 years old with stable Graves' hyperthyroidism. Some clones in this sample may be carry-over from other donors' samples.

The CDR3 DNA is TGCAGCGTTGAAGATCTTCAGAGGGTAGAGGGCTACACCTTC. Translation gives CSVEDLQRVEGYTF. The chain combines TRBV29-1 with TRBJ1-2; D is unclear. V lost 0 bases to trimming and J lost 8 bases, with 16 bases between them. The germline V gene encodes CDR1 SQVTM and CDR2 ANQGSEA. The CDR3 loop spans 14 amino acids.

Worth noting for this clonotype: No conserved phenylalanine or tryptophan is present at the end of the CDR3, so a read error is the likely explanation. The chain carries TRBV15 and TRBJ1-6, with D tentatively TRBD1 (5 bases). The CDR3 is 13 amino acids. The germline gives CDR1 LNHNV, CDR2 YYDKDF (reference sequence). Trimming took off 4 bases at V and 9 bases at J, with 10 bases between the two ends. CDR3 nucleotide sequence: TGTGCCACCAGCACCAGGGTTGGTTCACCCCTCCACGTT. This encodes CATSTRVGSPLHV.

A note on this clonotype: At one end the junction does not follow the germline gene, possibly because of a read error. The rearrangement uses TRBV30 and TRBJ1-2, with 8 bases fitting TRBD1. Germline loops: CDR1 GTSNPN, CDR2 SVGIG (reference sequence). The CDR3 runs to 14 residues. This CDR3 reads CTWSVGGQGDGYSF. In DNA, the CDR3 is TGTACCTGGAGTGTGGGAGGACAGGGCGACGGCTACAGCTTC.

This clonotype has just a few counts. The chain recombines TRBV30 with TRBJ2-2; TRBD2 matches at 7 bases. Trimming at V came to 3 bases and at J to 0 bases, leaving 1 base not matched to a gene. The CDR3 length is 14 residues. Germline lookup yields CDR1 GTSNPN and CDR2 SVGIG (reference sequence). CDR3 nucleotides: TGTGCCTGGAGCGGGACTACGAACACCGGGGAGCTGTTTTTT. It specifies CAWSGTTNTGELFF.

There are many counts of this clonotype. The chain uses TRBV11-2 and TRBJ2-1; a possible D gene is TRBD2 (6 bases). There are 12 residues in the CDR3. From germline, CDR1 is SGHAT and CDR2 FQNNGV. Trimming stripped 6 bases from V and 8 bases from J, with 11 bases between. The CDR3 reads CASSLAWDEQFF. The CDR3 region has the DNA TGTGCCAGCAGTCTAGCGTGGGATGAGCAGTTCTTC.

The chain links TRBV12-3 or TRBV12-4 to TRBJ2-5, with 7 bases identical to TRBD2. This CDR3 has 13 residues. V lost 5 bases and J lost 5; bases outside the gene matches: 5. The CDR3 loop reads CASSGLVGETQYF. CDR3 in DNA: TGTGCCAGCAGTGGACTAGTTGGCGAGACCCAGTACTTC.

This clonotype was detected many times. This chain uses TRBV30 with TRBJ1-2; D gene ambiguous. The CDR3 has 14 residues. The germline V and J ends were trimmed by 4 bases and 6 bases, with 18 bases remaining between them. Per germline, CDR1 GTSNPN and CDR2 SVGIG (reference sequence). For the CDR3, the DNA is TGTGCCTGGACGTCTGGTCTAGGATTTGATGGCTACACCTTC. Translating it yields CAWTSGLGFDGYTF.

A few counts support this clonotype. The V gene is TRBV20-1, the J gene TRBJ1-1; the D gene is possibly TRBD1 (6 bases). V lost 3 bases and J 2 bases, leaving 16 bases between the germline ends. CDR1 and CDR2 (germline): DFQATT, SNEGSKA (reference sequence). The CDR3 is made up of 15 amino acids. CDR3 nucleotides: TGCAGTGCTAGGGGTATTGACAGGTTTAACACTGAAGCTTTCTTT. Protein sequence: CSARGIDRFNTEAFF.

In its sample, this clonotype was seen a few times. A read error may account for a junction end that differs from germline. The rearrangement uses TRBV19 and TRBJ1-1; perhaps TRBD1 as D (5 bases). The CDR3 extends over 14 amino acids. CDR1 is LNHDA and CDR2 is SQIVND in the germline V gene (reference sequence). The CDR3 DNA reads as TGTGCCAGTAGTATCCCCGGGGCGAATACTGAAACTTTCTTT. Protein: CASSIPGANTETFF.

The V call is TRBV10-3, the J call TRBJ2-7; 12 bases fit TRBD1. CDR3 length: 16 residues. The V and J ends lost 6 bases and 5 bases, in that order; junction bases with no gene match: 11. CDR1 is ENHRY and CDR2 is SYGVKD in the germline V gene. The CDR3 protein is CAISPRGGTGGDEQYF. The CDR3 DNA reads TGTGCCATCAGCCCTCGGGGCGGGACAGGGGGCGACGAGCAGTACTTC.

This clonotype was found many times. The chain employs TRBV29-1 and TRBJ1-1; the D gene is possibly TRBD1 (5 bases). This CDR3 has 16 amino acids. CDR1 and CDR2 from the germline V gene are SQVTM and ANQGSEA. Trimming removed 0 bases from V and 1 base from J, with 15 bases in between. CDR3 sequence reads: CSVEDSPGRWNTEAFF. DNA of the CDR3: TGCAGCGTTGAAGACTCTCCGGGACGTTGGAACACTGAAGCTTTCTTT.

The V and J genes are TRBV30 and TRBJ2-7, with 8 bases lining up with TRBD1. J lost 1 base, V lost 4 bases, and 6 bases had no gene match. This CDR3 comprises 14 residues. The V gene's germline CDR1 is GTSNPN and CDR2 SVGIG (reference sequence). CDR3 residues: CAWTVRDRSYEQYF. The CDR3 DNA reads TGTGCCTGGACCGTCCGGGACAGGTCCTACGAGCAGTACTTC.

This chain joins TRBV6-1 and TRBJ2-7; D call uncertain. The CDR3 length is 15 residues. Trimming took off 7 bases at V and 0 bases at J, with 16 bases between the two ends. The germline gives CDR1 MNHNS, CDR2 SASEGT. This chain's CDR3 is CASTSTPRSSYEQYF. The DNA for the CDR3 is TGTGCCAGCACCTCCACGCCCCGGAGCTCCTACGAGCAGTACTTC.

Ten or more counts support this clonotype. The chain carries TRBV13 and TRBJ2-7; D is undetermined. The ends were cut back, 1 base at V and 1 base at J, with 8 bases in the middle. The CDR3 covers 14 residues. Per the germline V gene, CDR1 is PRHDT and CDR2 is FYEKMQ (reference sequence). Written as DNA, the CDR3 is TGTGCCAGCAGCTTAGTGCGCCAGTCCTACGAGCAGTACTTC. Its protein product is CASSLVRQSYEQYF.

This clonotype was seen repeatedly, ten times or more. The J gene is TRBJ2-4, the V gene TRBV11-2, with 13 bases lining up with TRBD2. The ends lost 1 base at V and 6 bases at J; junction bases unmatched: 9. The germline V gene has CDR1 SGHAT and CDR2 FQNNGV. There are 18 residues in the CDR3. The CDR3: CASSLVSLGTSGINIQYF. CDR3 nucleotide sequence: TGTGCCAGCAGCTTAGTTAGCCTGGGGACTAGCGGGATAAACATTCAGTACTTC.

This clonotype appeared many times. This sequence joins TRBV5-1 and TRBJ1-1, with a tentative D call TRBD1 (5 bases). The germline V gene encodes CDR1 SGHRS and CDR2 YFSETQ. The CDR3 spans 14 residues. V dropped 0 bases and J dropped 4 bases, with 10 bases sitting between them. CDR3 residues: CASSLGGASTEAFF. The CDR3 DNA reads as TGCGCCAGCAGCTTGGGAGGGGCTTCCACTGAAGCTTTCTTT.

Ten or more counts support this clonotype. The gene calls are TRBV10-3 and TRBJ2-5; unclear D gene. This CDR3 is built from 12 residues. V lost 2 bases to trimming and J lost 1 base, with 2 bases between them. Germline assignment: CDR1 ENHRY and CDR2 SYGVKD. As DNA, the CDR3 is TGTGCCATCAGTGAGGCCCAAGAGACCCAGTACTTC. Translated, it gives CAISEAQETQYF.

Worth noting for this clonotype: A much larger clone sits a single nucleotide away, making a read error possible. The chain carries TRBV20-1 and TRBJ1-1; no clear D. Trimming took 5 bases from V and 0 from J, leaving 1 base between them. The CDR3 runs 10 residues. Germline loops: CDR1 DFQATT, CDR2 SNEGSKA (reference sequence). CDR3 bases: TGCAGTGCTCTGAACACTGAAGCTTTCTTT. Protein: CSALNTEAFF.

At least ten counts were recorded for this clonotype. The chain recombines TRBV4-2 with TRBJ1-1, with 7 bases aligning to TRBD1. This CDR3 is 14 amino acids long. The germline gives CDR1 LGHNA, CDR2 YNFKEQ. Losses at the gene ends were 6 bases for V and 3 bases for J; bases not matched to a gene: 7. In nucleotides, the CDR3 is TGTGCCAGCAGAGACAGGGCGTCGGACACTGAAGCTTTCTTT. Translating gives CASRDRASDTEAFF.

V is TRBV20-1 and J is TRBJ1-5, with a weak D call TRBD1 (5 bases). Deletions cut 5 bases from V and 2 bases from J, with 16 bases between. The CDR3 has 15 amino acids. Germline values: CDR1 DFQATT, CDR2 SNEGSKA (reference sequence). The CDR3 DNA reads TGCAGTGCTCAAGACCAGGGTGAGGGCAATCAGCCCCAGCATTTT. It encodes CSAQDQGEGNQPQHF.

This clonotype showed up many times. The V gene is TRBV19, the J gene TRBJ1-2, with 7 bases that match TRBD1. The V segment lost 6 bases and the J segment 4 bases; nucleotides outside the gene matches: 11. CDR3 length: 15 amino acids. Germline lookup yields CDR1 LNHDA and CDR2 SQIVND (reference sequence). The CDR3 region is CASRRQGESSYGYTF. The DNA of the CDR3 is TGTGCCAGTAGGCGACAGGGTGAAAGCAGCTATGGCTACACCTTC.

This clonotype has only a few counts. The J gene is TRBJ1-1, the V gene TRBV29-1; no definite D call. Germline V lookup: CDR1 SQVTM, CDR2 ANQGSEA. Trimming took off 4 bases at V and 1 base at J, with 13 bases between the two ends. This CDR3 comprises 14 residues. In nucleotides, the CDR3 is TGCAGCGTTGTAGACCCCTTGGGGAACACTGAAGCTTTCTTT. Translating it yields CSVVDPLGNTEAFF.

This clonotype was seen many times. The genes are TRBV6-5 and TRBJ2-5, with 13 positions matching TRBD2. J was trimmed by 2 bases and V by 2 bases; bases with no gene match: 2. The germline V gene encodes CDR1 MNHEY and CDR2 SVGAGI. The CDR3 extends over 16 amino acids. The CDR3 DNA follows: TGTGCCAGCAGTTACACTAGCGGGGGGGCTCAAGAGACCCAGTACTTC. Amino acid sequence: CASSYTSGGAQETQYF.